Shown below are 30 T cell receptor beta chains from a single sample sequenced in a study of cytomegalovirus exposure and HLA in healthy donors. The primer mix had 60 Vbeta and 13 Jbeta primers. Assay: immunoSEQ multiplex PCR; the TCRdb copy retains only in-frame clones and omits some. The table includes about 200,000 clones, more than 75% detected once. The sequenced sample was PBMCs. The receptors were gathered from a woman in her 30s in good health and CMV-seropositive.

The rearrangement links TRBV21-1 to TRBJ1-5; no check of the table's D call, TRBD1, against the DNA was made. TRBV21-1 is termed a pseudogene. The CDR3 sequence is 14 residues long. The CDR3 nucleotides read TGTGCCAGCCAAGACAGAGTTAGCAATCAGCCCCAGCATTTT. This sequence encodes CASQDRVSNQPQHF.

CDR3 in amino acids: CASSSPRGEAGNTIYF. In DNA form, the CDR3 reads TGTGCCAGCAGTTCGCCCAGGGGGGAGGCTGGAAACACCATATATTTT. The rearrangement joins TRBV7-9 to TRBJ1-3; 7 bases match TRBD1. This CDR3 spans 16 amino acids. V lost 6 bases and J lost 2; bases outside the gene matches: 10. Germline loops: CDR1 SEHNR, CDR2 FQNEAQ (reference sequence).

The rearrangement joins TRBV30 to TRBJ1-2, with TRBD1 as a possible D gene (6 bases). Germline assignment: CDR1 GTSNPN and CDR2 SVGIG (reference sequence). The CDR3 loop spans 11 amino acids. Deletions cut 2 bases from V and 8 bases from J, with 9 bases between. CDR3 sequence: CAWSSGVGYTF. CDR3 in DNA: TGTGCCTGGAGTTCAGGGGTGGGCTACACCTTC.

The chain's CDR3 is CASSVRGPDTQYF. The CDR3 bases are TGTGCCAGCAGCGTCCGCGGCCCAGATACGCAGTATTTT. The chain carries TRBV5-5 and TRBJ2-3; no firm D call. CDR3 length: 13 residues. Trimming removed 4 bases from V and 4 bases from J, with 10 bases in between. Looked up from germline, CDR1 is SGHKS and CDR2 is YYEKEE (reference sequence).

The V call is TRBV19, the J call TRBJ1-2, with 7 bases lining up with TRBD1. In germline, CDR1 is LNHDA, CDR2 SQIVND (reference sequence). Trimming at V came to 6 bases and at J to 6 bases, leaving 4 bases not matched to a gene. The CDR3 contains 12 residues. The CDR3 DNA reads TGTGCCAGTAGATATGACAGGGATGGCTACACCTTC. Protein sequence: CASRYDRDGYTF.

The J gene is TRBJ1-2, the V gene TRBV4-1, with TRBD1 matching 7 bases. CDR3 length equals 14 residues. Germline lookup yields CDR1 MGHRA and CDR2 YSYEKL. The V and J ends lost 5 bases and 5 bases, in that order; junction bases with no gene match: 8. The chain's CDR3 is CASSSPGTAYGYTF. As DNA, the CDR3 is TGCGCCAGCAGCTCCCCCGGGACAGCATATGGCTACACCTTC.

The chain couples TRBV4-1 to TRBJ1-6, with D unresolved. The CDR3 has 13 amino acids. The V gene's germline CDR1 is MGHRA and CDR2 YSYEKL. Between the trimmed V and J ends, which lost 0 bases and 10 bases, there was a span of 7 bases. The CDR3 coding sequence is TGCGCCAGCAGCCAAGAATCCCTATCACCCCTCCACTTT. Encoded protein: CASSQESLSPLHF.

On this clone: At one end, the junction sequence differs from germline, possibly due to a read error. J is TRBJ2-2 and V is TRBV10-3, with TRBD2 identical over 9 bases. The CDR3 is 14 residues long. CDR1 and CDR2 (germline): ENHRY, SYGVKD. The CDR3 loop reads CTIAGLAGGGELFF. CDR3 coding DNA: TGTACCATCGCGGGACTGGCGGGAGGGGGGGAGCTGTTTTTT.

V usage is TRBV5-4 and J usage is TRBJ2-7; TRBD1 aligns across 8 bases. The CDR3 consists of 14 residues. V lost 3 bases to trimming and J lost 1 base; unmatched junction nucleotides: 3. CDR1 and CDR2 (germline): SGHNT, YYREEE (reference sequence). CDR3 sequence: CASSSGQGSYEQYF. CDR3 coding DNA: TGTGCCAGCAGCTCAGGACAGGGATCCTACGAGCAGTACTTC. Supplemented by reference TRBV5-4 and TRBJ2-7, the full variable domain reads ETGVTQSPTHLIKTRGQQVTLRCSSQSGHNTVSWYQQALGQGPQFIFQYYREEENGRGNFPPRFSGLQFPNYSSELNVNALELDDSALYLCASSSGQGSYEQYFGPGTRLTVT.

This clone was detected only once. V gene TRBV6-1 combines with J gene TRBJ2-3, with 9 bases aligning to TRBD1. J gave up 0 bases and V 1 base, and 2 bases lay outside the gene matches. Germline loops: CDR1 MNHNS, CDR2 SASEGT. There are 16 residues in the CDR3. Here the CDR3 reads CASSEGQGVSTDTQYF. For the CDR3, the DNA is TGTGCCAGCAGTGAAGGACAGGGGGTGAGCACAGATACGCAGTATTTT.

The DNA of the CDR3 is TGTGCCGCCGGGACTAGCTCAGATACGCAGTATTTT. It translates to CAAGTSSDTQYF. The chain uses TRBV10-3 and TRBJ2-3; TRBD2 matches at 9 bases. The germline gives CDR1 ENHRY, CDR2 SYGVKD. The CDR3 consists of 12 residues. Germline trimming cut 11 bases from V and 4 bases from J; bases unmatched to any gene: 4.

CDR3 loop: CASSLTGWDTEAFF. The CDR3, as DNA: TGCGCCAGCAGCTTGACAGGGTGGGACACTGAAGCTTTCTTT. The chain uses TRBV5-1 and TRBJ1-1, with D perhaps matching TRBD1 (6 bases). The CDR3 covers 14 residues. Germline CDR1 is SGHRS and CDR2 is YFSETQ. Trimming shortened V by 1 base and J by 3 bases, and 10 bases separated the two germline ends.

This clone appeared a few times. For the CDR3, the DNA is TGCGCCAGCAGCTTTTGGACAGGGGGCCACGAGCAGTACTTC. Its translation: CASSFWTGGHEQYF. This chain uses TRBV5-1 with TRBJ2-7, with 11 bases that match TRBD1. The junction had 3 bases not matched to a gene; V was cut back by 2 bases and J by 5 bases. Germline assignment: CDR1 SGHRS and CDR2 YFSETQ. The CDR3 loop spans 14 amino acids. Using reference TRBV5-1 and TRBJ2-7 for the parts outside the CDR3, the full variable domain is KAGVTQTPRYLIKTRGQQVTLSCSPISGHRSVSWYQQTPGQGLQFLFEYFSETQRNKGNFPGRFSGRQFSNSRSEMNVSTLELGDSALYLCASSFWTGGHEQYFGPGTRLTVT.

The chain couples TRBV19 to TRBJ1-2; no definite D call. The V gene's germline CDR1 is LNHDA and CDR2 SQIVND (reference sequence). This CDR3 region has 13 residues. V dropped 3 bases and J dropped 3 bases, with 8 bases sitting between them. The CDR3 region is CASSIHVDYGYTF. For the CDR3, the DNA is TGTGCCAGTAGTATCCACGTAGACTATGGCTACACCTTC.

V gene TRBV11-3 combines with J gene TRBJ2-1, with 9 positions matching TRBD1. Per the germline V gene, CDR1 is SGHNT and CDR2 is YENEEA. Unmatched junction bases numbered 8, after V lost 4 bases and J lost 1 base. The CDR3 length is 17 residues. CDR3 in amino acids: CASSWGTGFGSYNEQFF. The DNA of the CDR3 is TGTGCCAGCAGCTGGGGGACAGGGTTCGGGTCCTACAATGAGCAGTTCTTC.

The chain combines TRBV6-6 with TRBJ1-2; the D is unclear. This CDR3 comprises 14 residues. Deletions cut 6 bases from V and 9 bases from J, with 20 bases between. Per germline, CDR1 MNHNY and CDR2 SVGAGI (reference sequence). DNA of the CDR3: TGTGCCAGCAGCCCCGGAGTCCTGGAGGGCCGCTACACCTTC. Translated: CASSPGVLEGRYTF.

The chain carries TRBV5-1 and TRBJ2-3; 11 bases line up with TRBD2. Trimming took 0 bases from V and 2 from J; bases not matched to a gene: 8. The length of the CDR3 is 18 residues. Germline V gives CDR1 SGHRS, CDR2 YFSETQ. As DNA, the CDR3 is TGCGCCAGCAGCTTGGACCTAGCGGGGGGCCCCTCCACAGATACGCAGTATTTT. It specifies CASSLDLAGGPSTDTQYF.

A word on this clone: Germline and junction disagree at one end, which may indicate a read error. This rearrangement joins TRBV2 to TRBJ1-2, with 10 bases that match TRBD1. The CDR3 has 16 amino acids. The V gene's germline CDR1 is SNHLY and CDR2 FYNNEI. CDR3 protein: CASREGTGDFGYGYTF. DNA of the CDR3: TGTGCCAGCAGGGAAGGGACAGGGGATTTCGGCTATGGCTACACCTTC.

In this sample, this clone turned up a few times. V is TRBV5-4 and J is TRBJ2-7; no definite D call. The germline V and J ends were trimmed by 0 bases and 6 bases, with 10 bases remaining between them. There are 13 residues in the CDR3. CDR1 and CDR2 from the germline V gene are SGHNT and YYREEE (reference sequence). The CDR3: CASSLGLVSEQYF. The DNA of the CDR3 is TGTGCCAGCAGCTTGGGGCTAGTCAGCGAGCAGTACTTC.

The chain employs TRBV5-1 and TRBJ1-2; D gene ambiguous. V was trimmed by 4 bases and J by 9 bases, leaving 16 bases between them. This CDR3 has 13 residues. CDR1 and CDR2 (germline): SGHRS, YFSETQ. The CDR3 DNA is TGCGCCAGCAGCCGGGATGCTAATTGGAGCTACACCTTC. It is translated as CASSRDANWSYTF.

The chain combines TRBV19 with TRBJ1-5; TRBD1 matches at 7 bases. The ends lost 9 bases at V and 6 bases at J; junction bases unmatched: 5. The CDR3 consists of 12 residues. CDR1 LNHDA and CDR2 SQIVND come from the germline V gene (reference sequence). The CDR3 sequence is CARPTGTQPQHF. CDR3 DNA: TGTGCCAGACCGACAGGGACTCAGCCCCAGCATTTT.

The chain employs TRBV27 and TRBJ1-5; D remains unclear. V lost 6 bases to trimming and J lost 2 bases, with 17 bases between them. The CDR3 is 16 amino acids. Germline values: CDR1 MNHEY, CDR2 SMNVEV (reference sequence). The CDR3 here is CASSLTRVNGNQPQHF. The CDR3 nucleotides read TGTGCCAGCAGCCTCACTCGGGTAAATGGCAATCAGCCCCAGCATTTT.

The rearrangement uses TRBV27 and TRBJ2-7; unclear D gene. The germline gives CDR1 MNHEY, CDR2 SMNVEV (reference sequence). The CDR3 is made up of 14 amino acids. Trimming left V 2 bases short and J 6 bases short, with 14 bases between. CDR3 nucleotide sequence: TGTGCCAGCAGTTTACCCCTCTATCATTGCGAGCAGTACTTC. It yields the protein CASSLPLYHCEQYF.

The rearrangement links TRBV27 to TRBJ1-4, with 7 bases aligning to TRBD1. CDR1 is MNHEY and CDR2 is SMNVEV in the germline V gene (reference sequence). The CDR3 runs 14 residues. Trimming cost V 5 bases and J 8 bases; bases outside gene matches: 8. The CDR3 DNA is TGTGCCAGCAGTATAGGACAGGCAGGGGAAAAACTGTTTTTT. Protein sequence: CASSIGQAGEKLFF.

This sequence joins TRBV30 and TRBJ2-7; D might be TRBD2 (5 bases). CDR1 and CDR2 (germline): GTSNPN, SVGIG (reference sequence). Trimming took off 3 bases at V and 3 bases at J, with 12 bases between the two ends. The CDR3 has 13 amino acids. The CDR3 here is CAWRRDLSYEQYF. CDR3 sequence (DNA): TGTGCCTGGAGGAGGGATCTCAGCTACGAGCAGTACTTC.

This chain joins TRBV7-9 and TRBJ1-1; no reliable D call. The germline gives CDR1 SEHNR, CDR2 FQNEAQ (reference sequence). The V end lost 6 bases, the J end lost 4 bases, and 6 bases lay between the germline ends. The CDR3 totals 11 residues. The CDR3 reads CASRSSTEAFF. DNA of the CDR3: TGTGCCAGCAGATCCAGCACTGAAGCTTTCTTT.

The chain combines TRBV28 with TRBJ1-4; TRBD1 matches at 9 bases. Germline CDR1 reads MDHEN; CDR2 reads SYDVKM. Trimming at V came to 8 bases and at J to 0 bases, leaving 4 bases not matched to a gene. This CDR3 is 15 amino acids long. Written as DNA, the CDR3 is TGTGCCAGCCGACGACAGGGGGCAACTAATGAAAAACTGTTTTTT. Amino acids: CASRRQGATNEKLFF.

As DNA, the CDR3 is TGTGCCAGCAGGTCAGGGACTAGCTATGGCTACACCTTC. It translates to CASRSGTSYGYTF. This chain uses TRBV6-1 with TRBJ1-2, with a tentative D call TRBD1 (5 bases). The CDR3 has 13 amino acids. The germline V gene encodes CDR1 MNHNS and CDR2 SASEGT. Trimming stripped 6 bases from V and 4 bases from J, with 12 bases between.

The chain couples TRBV4-3 to TRBJ1-1; no reliable D call. Deletions cut 6 bases from V and 1 base from J, with 9 bases between. Germline lookup yields CDR1 LGHNA and CDR2 YSLEER. The CDR3 runs 13 residues. The CDR3 DNA is TGCGCCAGCAGTTCCTCTTCGAACACTGAAGCTTTCTTT. Translating gives CASSSSSNTEAFF.

This clone was counted only a few times. The chain is built from TRBV11-2 and TRBJ2-7; 12 bases match TRBD2. The germline CDR1 and CDR2 sequences are SGHAT and FQNNGV. Germline trimming cut 5 bases from V and 3 bases from J; bases unmatched to any gene: 11. CDR3 length equals 17 residues. As DNA, the CDR3 is TGTGCCAGCAGCCCTGGACTAGCGGGAAGGGGCTTCTACGAGCAGTACTTC. Amino acids: CASSPGLAGRGFYEQYF.